This T cell receptor beta chain came from a study of tumor and adjacent non-tumor tissue in lung cancer. The template was RNA from unsorted bulk tissue. A modified ARM-PCR protocol with three rounds of nested PCR amplified TCRbeta. TCRdb ran MiXCR on the multiplex PCR reads and lists one entry per CDR3 protein. The repertoire includes about 110,000 distinct CDR3 sequences, about 75% of them detected once, and about 39% sits in the top ten. There are 17 residues in the CDR3. J lost 1 base, V lost 9 bases, and 12 bases had no gene match. Germline-derived CDR1 and CDR2 are MDHEN and SYDVKM. Details on this clonotype: This CDR3 is missing its conserved last phenylalanine or tryptophan, likely due to a read error.

The origin of this receptor is a woman aged 60-75 years with non-small cell lung cancer. The V call is TRBV28, the J call TRBJ1-5; 10 nucleotides agree with TRBD1. Input material: lung tumor tissue. CDR3 protein: CASSPGTGEGSNQPQHL. CDR3 nucleotides: TGTGCCAGTAGCCCTGGGACAGGGGAGGGCAGCAATCAGCCCCAGCATCTT.